Given below is one T cell receptor (beta chain) in context. The data are from a study of monozygotic twins with inflammatory bowel disease. With about 15 and 9 cycles respectively, two nested PCRs were carried out on TCRalpha and TCRbeta cDNA. Each CDR3 protein gets one entry in TCRdb, which reprocessed the 5' RACE reads and gives no DNA. The sample totals roughly 200,000 distinct CDR3 sequences. The length of the CDR3 is 16 residues. Germline V gene lookup returns CDR1 LGHNA and CDR2 YNFKEQ. The chain recombines TRBV4-2 with TRBJ1-6; the TCRdb D gene call, TRBD1, has no DNA to confirm it. Sequenced material: blood. The clonotype originates from a human donor with ulcerative colitis or Crohn's disease, or a healthy co-twin of an affected twin (not recorded which). CDR3 loop: CASSQDVRGVNSPLHF.